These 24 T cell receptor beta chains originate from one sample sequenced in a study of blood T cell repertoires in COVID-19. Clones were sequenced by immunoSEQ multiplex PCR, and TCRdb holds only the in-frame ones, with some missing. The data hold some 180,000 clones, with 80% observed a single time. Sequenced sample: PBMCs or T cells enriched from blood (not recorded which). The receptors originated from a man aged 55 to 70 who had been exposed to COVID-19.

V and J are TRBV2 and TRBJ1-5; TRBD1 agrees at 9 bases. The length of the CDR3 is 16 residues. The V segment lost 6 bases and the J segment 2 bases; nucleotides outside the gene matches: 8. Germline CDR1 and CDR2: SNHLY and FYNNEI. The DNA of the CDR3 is TGTGCCAGCAGCCCCGACAGGGGGTACGGCAATCAGCCCCAGCATTTT. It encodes CASSPDRGYGNQPQHF.

CDR3 sequence reads: CASSRTGANQPQHF. The CDR3 nucleotides are TGTGCCAGCAGCAGGACAGGGGCAAATCAGCCCCAGCATTTT. V is TRBV3-1 (or the pseudogene TRBV3-2) and J is TRBJ1-5, with 9 nucleotides matching TRBD1. The junction had 3 bases not matched to a gene; V was cut back by 5 bases and J by 4 bases. Germline V CDR1 and CDR2: LGHDT, YNNKEL (reference sequence). This CDR3 contains 14 residues.

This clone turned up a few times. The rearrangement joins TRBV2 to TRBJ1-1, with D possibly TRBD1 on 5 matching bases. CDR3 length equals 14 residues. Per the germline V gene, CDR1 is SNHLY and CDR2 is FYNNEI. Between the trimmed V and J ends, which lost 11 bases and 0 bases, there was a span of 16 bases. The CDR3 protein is CAGKRQNMNTEAFF. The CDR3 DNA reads TGTGCCGGGAAACGACAGAACATGAACACTGAAGCTTTCTTT.

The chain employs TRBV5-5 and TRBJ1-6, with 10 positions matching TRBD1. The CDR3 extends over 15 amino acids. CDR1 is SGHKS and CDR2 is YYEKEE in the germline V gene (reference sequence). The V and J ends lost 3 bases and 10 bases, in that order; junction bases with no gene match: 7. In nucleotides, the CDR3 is TGTGCCAGCAGCTCGACAGGGGGCGAAGGCTCACCCCTCCACTTT. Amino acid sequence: CASSSTGGEGSPLHF.

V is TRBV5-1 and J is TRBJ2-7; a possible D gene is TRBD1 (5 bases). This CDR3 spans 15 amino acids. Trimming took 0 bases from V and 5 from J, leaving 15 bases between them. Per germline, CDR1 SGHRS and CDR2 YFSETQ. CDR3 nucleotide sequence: TGCGCCAGCAGCTTGGAAAGGGGCTCTCGGGACGAGCAGTACTTC. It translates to CASSLERGSRDEQYF.

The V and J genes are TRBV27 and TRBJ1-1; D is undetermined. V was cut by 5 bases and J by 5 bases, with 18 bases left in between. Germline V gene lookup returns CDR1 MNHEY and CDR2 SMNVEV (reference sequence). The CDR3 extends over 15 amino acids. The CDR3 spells CASSPSAVFGTEAFF. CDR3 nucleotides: TGTGCCAGCAGTCCCTCGGCAGTTTTCGGGACTGAAGCTTTCTTT.

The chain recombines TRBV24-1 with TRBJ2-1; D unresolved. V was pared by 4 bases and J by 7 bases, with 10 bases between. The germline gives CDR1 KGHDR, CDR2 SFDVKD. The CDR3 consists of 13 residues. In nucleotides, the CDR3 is TGTGCCACCAGTGACCCCCCTTTAAATGAGCAGTTCTTC. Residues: CATSDPPLNEQFF.

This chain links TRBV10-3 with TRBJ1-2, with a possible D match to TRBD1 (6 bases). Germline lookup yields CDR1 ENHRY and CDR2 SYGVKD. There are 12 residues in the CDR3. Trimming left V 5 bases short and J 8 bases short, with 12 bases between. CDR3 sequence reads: CAISQTGAGYTF. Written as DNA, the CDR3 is TGTGCCATCAGTCAGACAGGAGCCGGCTACACCTTC.

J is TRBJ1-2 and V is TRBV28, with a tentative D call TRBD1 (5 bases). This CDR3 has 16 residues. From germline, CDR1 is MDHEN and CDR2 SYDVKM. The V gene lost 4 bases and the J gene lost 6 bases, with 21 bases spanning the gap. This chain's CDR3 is CASSSGGKVGRDGYTF. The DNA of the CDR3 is TGTGCCAGCAGTTCCGGGGGGAAGGTGGGCCGGGATGGCTACACCTTC.

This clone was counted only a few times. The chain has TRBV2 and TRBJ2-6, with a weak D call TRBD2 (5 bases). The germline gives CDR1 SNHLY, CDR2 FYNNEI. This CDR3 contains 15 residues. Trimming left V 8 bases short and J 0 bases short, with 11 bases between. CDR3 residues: CASQMGSSGANVLTF. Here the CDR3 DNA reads TGTGCCAGCCAAATGGGGAGCTCTGGGGCCAACGTCCTGACTTTC. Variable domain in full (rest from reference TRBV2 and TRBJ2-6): EPEVTQTPSHQVTQMGQEVILRCVPISNHLYFYWYRQILGQKVEFLVSFYNNEISEKSEIFDDQFSVERPDGSNFTLKIRSTKLEDSAMYFCASQMGSSGANVLTFGAGSRLTVL.

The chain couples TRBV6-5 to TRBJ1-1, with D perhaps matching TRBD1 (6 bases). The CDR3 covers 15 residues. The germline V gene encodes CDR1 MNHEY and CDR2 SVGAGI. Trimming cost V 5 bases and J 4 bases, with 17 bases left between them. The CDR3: CASSPQRGMGTEAFF. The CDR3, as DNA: TGTGCCAGCAGTCCCCAAAGGGGGATGGGCACTGAAGCTTTCTTT.

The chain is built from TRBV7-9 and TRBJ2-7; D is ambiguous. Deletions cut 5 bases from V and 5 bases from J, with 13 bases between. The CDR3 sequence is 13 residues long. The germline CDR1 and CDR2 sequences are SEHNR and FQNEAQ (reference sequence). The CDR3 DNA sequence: TGTGCCAGCAGCCCGCGCCTGACTCACGAGCAGTACTTC. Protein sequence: CASSPRLTHEQYF. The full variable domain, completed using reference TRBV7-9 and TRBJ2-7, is DTGVSQNPRHKITKRGQNVTFRCDPISEHNRLYWYRQTLGQGPEFLTYFQNEAQLEKSRLLSDRFSAERPKGSFSTLEIQRTEQGDSAMYLCASSPRLTHEQYFGPGTRLTVT.

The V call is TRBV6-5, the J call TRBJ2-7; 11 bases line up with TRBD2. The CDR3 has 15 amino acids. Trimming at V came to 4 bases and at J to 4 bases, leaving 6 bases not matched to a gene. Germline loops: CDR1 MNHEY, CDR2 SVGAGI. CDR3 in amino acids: CASSLPGLADYEQYF. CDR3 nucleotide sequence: TGTGCCAGCAGTTTACCGGGACTAGCGGATTACGAGCAGTACTTC.

The CDR3 sequence: CASEKDRGAEAFF. The CDR3 DNA is TGTGCTAGTGAAAAAGACAGGGGCGCTGAAGCTTTCTTT. The chain uses TRBV12-5 and TRBJ1-1; TRBD1 agrees at 8 bases. CDR1 and CDR2 (germline): LGHNT, FRNRAP. CDR3 length equals 13 residues. The J segment lost 6 bases and the V segment lost 7 bases, leaving 7 bases of the junction unmatched. The full variable domain, in which reference TRBV12-5 and TRBJ1-1 provide the parts outside the CDR3, is DARVTQTPRHKVTEMGQEVTMRCQPILGHNTVFWYRQTMMQGLELLAYFRNRAPLDDSGMPKDRFSAEMPDATLATLKIQPSEPRDSAVYFCASEKDRGAEAFFGQGTRLTVV.

CDR3 sequence: CAWSGSGTGELFF. The DNA of the CDR3 is TGTGCCTGGAGTGGGTCAGGGACCGGGGAGCTGTTTTTT. This rearrangement joins TRBV30 to TRBJ2-2; weak D call: TRBD1 (5 bases). The V end lost 1 base, the J end lost 5 bases, and 8 bases lay between the germline ends. CDR1 GTSNPN and CDR2 SVGIG come from the germline V gene (reference sequence). The CDR3 length is 13 residues.

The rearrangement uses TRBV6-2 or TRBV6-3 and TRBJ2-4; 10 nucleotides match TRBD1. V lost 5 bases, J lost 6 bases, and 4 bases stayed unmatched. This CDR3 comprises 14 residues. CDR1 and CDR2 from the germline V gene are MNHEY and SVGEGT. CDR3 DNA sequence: TGTGCCAGCAGTACGCGGGACAGGGGAAACATTCAGTACTTC. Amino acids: CASSTRDRGNIQYF.

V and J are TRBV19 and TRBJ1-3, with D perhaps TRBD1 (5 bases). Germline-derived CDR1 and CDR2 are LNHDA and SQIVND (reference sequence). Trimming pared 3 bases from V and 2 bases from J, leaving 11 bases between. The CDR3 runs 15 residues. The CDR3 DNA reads TGTGCCAGTAGTATGGCCGACAGCCCTGGAAACACCATATATTTT. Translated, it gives CASSMADSPGNTIYF.

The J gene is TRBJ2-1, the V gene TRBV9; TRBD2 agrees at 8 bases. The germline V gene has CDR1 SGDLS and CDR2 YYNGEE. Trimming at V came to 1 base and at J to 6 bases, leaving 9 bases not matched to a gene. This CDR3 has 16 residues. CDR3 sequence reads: CASSVSPAGEVNEQFF. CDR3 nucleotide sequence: TGTGCCAGCAGCGTATCTCCAGCGGGAGAGGTCAATGAGCAGTTCTTC.

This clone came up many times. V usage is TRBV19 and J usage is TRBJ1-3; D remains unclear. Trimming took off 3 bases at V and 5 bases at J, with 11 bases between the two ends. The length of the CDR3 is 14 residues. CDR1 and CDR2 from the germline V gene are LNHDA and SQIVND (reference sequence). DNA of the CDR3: TGTGCCAGTAGTATGGATCAGGTCCGAAACACCATATATTTT. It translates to CASSMDQVRNTIYF.

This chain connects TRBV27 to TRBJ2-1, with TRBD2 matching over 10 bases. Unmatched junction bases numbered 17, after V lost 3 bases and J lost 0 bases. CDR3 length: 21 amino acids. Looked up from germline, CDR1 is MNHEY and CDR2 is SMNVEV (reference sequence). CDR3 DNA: TGTGCCAGCAGTTTCCTGGGAAGCGGGAGGGTTTTGGGAAGCTCCTACAATGAGCAGTTCTTC. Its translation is CASSFLGSGRVLGSSYNEQFF.

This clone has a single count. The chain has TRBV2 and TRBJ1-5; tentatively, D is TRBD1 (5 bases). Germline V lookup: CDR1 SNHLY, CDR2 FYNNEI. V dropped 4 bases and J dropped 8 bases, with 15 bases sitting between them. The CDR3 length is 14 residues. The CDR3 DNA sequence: TGTGCCAGCAGTGGCGGACCCGGGGGGGAGCCCCAGCATTTT. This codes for CASSGGPGGEPQHF.

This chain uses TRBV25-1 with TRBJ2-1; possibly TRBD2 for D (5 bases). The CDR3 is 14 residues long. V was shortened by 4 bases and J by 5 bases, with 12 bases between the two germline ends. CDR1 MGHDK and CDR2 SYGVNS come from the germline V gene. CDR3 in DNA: TGTGCCAGCAGTGTCTACGGGGAAGACAATGAGCAGTTCTTC. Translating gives CASSVYGEDNEQFF.

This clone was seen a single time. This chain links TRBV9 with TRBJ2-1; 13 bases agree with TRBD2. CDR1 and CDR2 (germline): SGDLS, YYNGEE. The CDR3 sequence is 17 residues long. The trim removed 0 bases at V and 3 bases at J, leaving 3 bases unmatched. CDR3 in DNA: TGTGCCAGCAGCGTAGGGACTAGCGGGAGTCTCTACAATGAGCAGTTCTTC. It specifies CASSVGTSGSLYNEQFF.

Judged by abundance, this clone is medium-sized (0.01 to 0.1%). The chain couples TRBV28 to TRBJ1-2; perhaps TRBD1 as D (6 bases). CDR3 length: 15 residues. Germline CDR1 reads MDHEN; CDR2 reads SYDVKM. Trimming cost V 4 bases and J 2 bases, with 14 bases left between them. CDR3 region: CASSYLDRKNYGYTF. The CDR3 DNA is TGTGCCAGCAGTTATCTTGACAGGAAAAACTATGGCTACACCTTC.